These 29 T cell receptor beta chains were sequenced from one sample in a study of blood T cell repertoires in COVID-19. This table comes from immunoSEQ multiplex PCR, and its TCRdb copy is limited to in-frame clones, with some not included. The table lists more than 400,000 clones, 70% to 90% of them singletons. Sequencing was performed on peripheral blood. These receptors were taken from a human donor in a cohort sampled during active COVID-19.

The V gene is TRBV19, the J gene TRBJ2-7; 7 bases line up with TRBD2. CDR1 and CDR2 from the germline V gene are LNHDA and SQIVND (reference sequence). The CDR3 is made up of 16 amino acids. J was trimmed by 1 base and V by 4 bases; bases with no gene match: 10. CDR3 amino acids: CASSNRLAAASYEQYF. The CDR3 coding sequence is TGTGCCAGTAGTAACCGTCTAGCGGCAGCATCCTACGAGCAGTACTTC.

The gene calls are TRBV4-1 and TRBJ2-1; 10 positions match TRBD2. Germline CDR1 and CDR2: MGHRA and YSYEKL. This CDR3 region has 16 residues. The V segment lost 0 bases and the J segment 7 bases; nucleotides outside the gene matches: 6. In DNA, the CDR3 is TGCGCCAGCAGCCAAGATAAAGCGGGAGGGCCAAATGAGCAGTTCTTC. Translated: CASSQDKAGGPNEQFF.

This chain joins TRBV4-2 and TRBJ1-4; the D is unclear. Deletions cut 0 bases from V and 8 bases from J, with 16 bases between. The CDR3 totals 16 residues. Germline V lookup: CDR1 LGHNA, CDR2 YNFKEQ. CDR3 sequence reads: CASSQEGAHEGEKLFF. CDR3 sequence (DNA): TGTGCCAGCAGCCAAGAAGGAGCCCACGAAGGAGAAAAACTGTTTTTT.

The chain couples TRBV28 to TRBJ2-2; D may be TRBD1 (6 bases). Germline assignment: CDR1 MDHEN and CDR2 SYDVKM. V lost 3 bases and J 7 bases, leaving 12 bases between the germline ends. The CDR3 length is 14 residues. CDR3 DNA: TGTGCCAGCAGTTTGCAGGGGATAGGCGGGGAGCTGTTTTTT. This codes for CASSLQGIGGELFF.

The rearrangement links TRBV3-1 (or the pseudogene TRBV3-2) to TRBJ2-5, with TRBD2 matching over 11 bases. The CDR3 loop spans 17 amino acids. Germline CDR1 LGHDT, CDR2 YNNKEL (reference sequence). The V segment lost 0 bases and the J segment 7 bases; nucleotides outside the gene matches: 10. CDR3 DNA sequence: TGTGCCAGCAGCCAAGAAGGGTTAGCGGGAGGGGGAGGGACCCAGTACTTC. Protein sequence: CASSQEGLAGGGGTQYF.

This rearrangement joins TRBV19 to TRBJ2-1; TRBD2 agrees at 7 bases. J was trimmed by 9 bases and V by 6 bases; bases with no gene match: 14. The CDR3 has 15 residues. CDR1 and CDR2 from the germline V gene are LNHDA and SQIVND (reference sequence). CDR3 nucleotides: TGTGCCAGTAGCACCTCTAGCGGACCAGGTGGTGAGCAGTTCTTC. Translating gives CASSTSSGPGGEQFF.

This chain connects TRBV19 to TRBJ2-7, with TRBD1 matching over 10 bases. J lost 10 bases, V lost 0 bases, and 9 bases had no gene match. CDR1 is LNHDA, CDR2 SQIVND, per germline (reference sequence). This CDR3 is built from 15 residues. CDR3 nucleotide sequence: TGTGCCAGTAGTATAGAGAAGAGACAGGGGGCGGATCAGTACTTC. Amino acid sequence: CASSIEKRQGADQYF.

V usage is TRBV12-5 and J usage is TRBJ1-5, with 8 bases aligning to TRBD1. Germline lookup yields CDR1 LGHNT and CDR2 FRNRAP. Trimming took 4 bases from V and 0 from J; bases not matched to a gene: 5. The CDR3 has 16 residues. The CDR3 nucleotides read TGTGCTAGTGGTTCCTCGGACAGGGTTAGCAATCAGCCCCAGCATTTT. Amino acids: CASGSSDRVSNQPQHF.

The chain uses TRBV6-4 and TRBJ2-2; 8 bases are shared with TRBD2. Germline CDR1 and CDR2: MRHNA and SNTAGT. This CDR3 has 14 residues. The junction had 4 bases not matched to a gene; V was cut back by 5 bases and J by 5 bases. CDR3: CASSSGSLTGELFF. CDR3 nucleotides: TGTGCCAGCAGTAGCGGGAGTTTGACCGGGGAGCTGTTTTTT.

The J gene is TRBJ1-1, the V gene TRBV9; D possibly corresponds to TRBD1 (5 bases). The ends were cut back, 8 bases at V and 2 bases at J, with 16 bases in the middle. There are 14 residues in the CDR3. From germline, CDR1 is SGDLS and CDR2 YYNGEE. CDR3 residues: CASGTLTANTEAFF. CDR3 DNA sequence: TGTGCCAGTGGTACCTTGACAGCTAACACTGAAGCTTTCTTT.

This clone has only one observation. The rearrangement joins TRBV19 to TRBJ1-1; 9 bases are shared with TRBD1. This CDR3 contains 14 residues. Germline CDR1 reads LNHDA; CDR2 reads SQIVND (reference sequence). The V segment lost 11 bases and the J segment 2 bases; nucleotides outside the gene matches: 9. CDR3 in amino acids: CARDREVENTEAFF. In DNA form, the CDR3 reads TGTGCCCGGGACAGGGAGGTTGAAAACACTGAAGCTTTCTTT.

The CDR3 sequence is CTSRLRDASNQPQHF. The CDR3 DNA sequence: TGCACCAGCAGACTCAGGGATGCCAGCAATCAGCCCCAGCATTTT. This chain connects TRBV1 to TRBJ1-5; TRBD1, the D gene given by the table, was not confirmed from the DNA. TRBV1 is shown as a pseudogene. The CDR3 contains 15 residues.

The chain joins TRBV11-2 to TRBJ2-5; TRBD1 matches 10 bases. CDR3 length equals 14 residues. The germline V gene encodes CDR1 SGHAT and CDR2 FQNNGV. Germline trimming cut 6 bases from V and 4 bases from J; bases unmatched to any gene: 5. For the CDR3, the DNA is TGTGCCAGCAGGTTGACAGGGGGCGGAGAGACCCAGTACTTC. Encoded protein: CASRLTGGGETQYF.

In its sample, this clone was seen once. The rearrangement joins TRBV28 to TRBJ2-7, with a weak D call TRBD2 (7 bases). The CDR3 is made up of 14 amino acids. Trimming removed 7 bases from V and 2 bases from J, with 15 bases in between. Germline lookup yields CDR1 MDHEN and CDR2 SYDVKM. CDR3 nucleotides: TGTGCCAGCACCAAGGGGGGGGTGGCCTACGAGCAGTACTTC. It yields the protein CASTKGGVAYEQYF.

This chain connects TRBV14 to TRBJ2-1; D is uncertain. The CDR3 length is 12 residues. Germline V CDR1 and CDR2: SGHDN, FVKESK. V lost 4 bases to trimming and J lost 1 base, with 2 bases between them. The CDR3 protein is CASSLSYNEQFF. CDR3 nucleotides: TGTGCCAGCAGCCTATCCTACAATGAGCAGTTCTTC.

The chain employs TRBV2 and TRBJ1-2, with no clear D. Deletions cut 7 bases from V and 2 bases from J, with 11 bases between. Germline V gene sequence: CDR1 SNHLY, CDR2 FYNNEI. The CDR3 length is 13 residues. The CDR3, as DNA: TGTGCCAGCATGCTGACGGGGAACTATGGCTACACCTTC. Residues: CASMLTGNYGYTF. The full variable domain, its missing parts supplied by reference TRBV2 and TRBJ1-2, is EPEVTQTPSHQVTQMGQEVILRCVPISNHLYFYWYRQILGQKVEFLVSFYNNEISEKSEIFDDQFSVERPDGSNFTLKIRSTKLEDSAMYFCASMLTGNYGYTFGSGTRLTVV.

Remarks on this clone: The identical CDR3 is also encoded by other nucleotide sequences in the sample. This sequence joins TRBV19 and TRBJ2-1, with no clear D. Germline CDR1 LNHDA, CDR2 SQIVND (reference sequence). The V end lost 3 bases, the J end lost 4 bases, and 7 bases lay between the germline ends. This CDR3 comprises 13 residues. DNA of the CDR3: TGTGCCAGTAGTATGGGCCCTTACAATGAGCAGTTCTTC. Its translation is CASSMGPYNEQFF. Full variable domain (rest looked up from reference TRBV19 and TRBJ2-1): DGGITQSPKYLFRKEGQNVTLSCEQNLNHDAMYWYRQDPGQGLRLIYYSQIVNDFQKGDIAEGYSVSREKKESFPLTVTSAQKNPTAFYLCASSMGPYNEQFFGPGTRLTVL.

The chain couples TRBV28 to TRBJ2-5, with 7 bases identical to TRBD2. The CDR3 totals 14 residues. The germline V gene encodes CDR1 MDHEN and CDR2 SYDVKM. Unmatched junction bases numbered 8, after V lost 6 bases and J lost 4 bases. Written as DNA, the CDR3 is TGTGCCAGCAGACGGGGGAGGGGTTCAGAGACCCAGTACTTC. This sequence encodes CASRRGRGSETQYF.

This sequence joins TRBV27 and TRBJ2-1; TRBD2 matches at 10 bases. Germline CDR1 reads MNHEY; CDR2 reads SMNVEV (reference sequence). With 4 bases clipped from V and 6 bases from J, the junction kept 15 bases outside the gene matches. This CDR3 is 18 amino acids long. The CDR3 region is CASSSLPLSSGRGNEQFF. The CDR3 DNA is TGTGCCAGCAGTTCGCTCCCTCTGTCTAGCGGGAGAGGCAATGAGCAGTTCTTC.

The chain carries TRBV21-1 and TRBJ2-1; the table's D call of TRBD1 was not tested on the DNA. TRBV21-1 has pseudogene status. The CDR3 runs to 17 residues. The CDR3 loop reads CASSKGTGDDGWNEQFF. The CDR3, as DNA: TGTGCCAGCAGCAAAGGCACAGGGGACGATGGTTGGAATGAGCAGTTCTTC.

V and J are TRBV14 and TRBJ1-2; maybe TRBD1 (5 bases). Trimming took off 1 base at V and 4 bases at J, with 7 bases between the two ends. The CDR3 runs to 13 residues. From germline, CDR1 is SGHDN and CDR2 FVKESK. Here the CDR3 reads CASSQGRGYGYTF. CDR3 nucleotides: TGTGCCAGCAGCCAAGGGAGGGGCTATGGCTACACCTTC.

The chain is built from TRBV29-1 and TRBJ2-7; the D is unclear. Germline CDR1 is SQVTM and CDR2 is ANQGSEA. Deletions cut 4 bases from V and 2 bases from J, with 9 bases between. The CDR3 is made up of 12 amino acids. CDR3 loop: CSVGNGAYEQYF. CDR3 in DNA: TGCAGCGTTGGCAACGGAGCCTACGAGCAGTACTTC.

Here the CDR3 DNA reads TGTGCCAGTAGTCCCCGGTCCGGGGGTTCCTACAATGAGCAGTTCTTC. Its translation: CASSPRSGGSYNEQFF. V gene TRBV19 combines with J gene TRBJ2-1; D possibly corresponds to TRBD2 (6 bases). The CDR3 has 16 amino acids. Germline-derived CDR1 and CDR2 are LNHDA and SQIVND (reference sequence). The V and J ends lost 5 bases and 1 base respectively, with 15 bases between them.

The V call is TRBV6-5, the J call TRBJ1-5, with 8 nucleotides matching TRBD1. V lost 7 bases, J lost 6 bases, and 11 bases stayed unmatched. Germline loops: CDR1 MNHEY, CDR2 SVGAGI. The CDR3 spans 15 residues. For the CDR3, the DNA is TGTGCCAGCACCGGTTCAGGGGGCTCGGGTCAGCCCCAGCATTTT. The encoded protein is CASTGSGGSGQPQHF.

The chain recombines TRBV29-1 with TRBJ2-3, with 8 bases aligning to TRBD2. Losses at the gene ends were 3 bases for V and 0 bases for J; bases not matched to a gene: 5. The germline V gene encodes CDR1 SQVTM and CDR2 ANQGSEA. The CDR3 consists of 15 residues. The CDR3 protein is CSVEFSGMSTDTQYF. The CDR3 DNA reads as TGCAGCGTTGAGTTTAGCGGGATGAGCACAGATACGCAGTATTTT.

The J gene is TRBJ1-2, the V gene TRBV6-1; D uncertain. Trimming pared 2 bases from V and 2 bases from J, leaving 3 bases between. CDR1 is MNHNS and CDR2 is SASEGT in the germline V gene. The CDR3 sequence is 12 residues long. The CDR3: CASSELNYGYTF. CDR3 nucleotides: TGTGCCAGCAGTGAACTCAACTATGGCTACACCTTC.

The rearrangement joins TRBV18 to TRBJ1-3; D ambiguous. Germline V gene data show CDR1 as KGHSH and CDR2 as LQKENI. The CDR3 has 15 residues. V lost 3 bases and J lost 3, with 12 bases in between. The CDR3 loop is CASSPAEGSGNTIYF. Written as DNA, the CDR3 is TGTGCCAGCTCACCCGCCGAGGGAAGTGGAAACACCATATATTTT.

The chain is built from TRBV19 and TRBJ1-2, with D perhaps matching TRBD1 (5 bases). This CDR3 spans 13 amino acids. Germline V gene data show CDR1 as LNHDA and CDR2 as SQIVND (reference sequence). V was shortened by 3 bases and J by 9 bases, with 14 bases between the two germline ends. The CDR3 protein is CASSMQGGLSYTF. As DNA, the CDR3 is TGTGCCAGTAGTATGCAGGGCGGTCTCAGCTACACCTTC.

The V call is TRBV18, the J call TRBJ2-5, with TRBD2 identical over 10 bases. V lost 3 bases to trimming and J lost 1 base; unmatched junction nucleotides: 8. Germline lookup yields CDR1 KGHSH and CDR2 LQKENI. CDR3 size: 17 residues. As DNA, the CDR3 is TGTGCCAGCTCACCGTACGGACTAGCGGTTCTCCAAGAGACCCAGTACTTC. Protein product: CASSPYGLAVLQETQYF.